The 25 T cell receptor beta chains in this list originate from one sample, sequenced in a study of T-cell memory formation after mild COVID-19. TCRdb analysed the 5' RACE reads with MiXCR anew, one entry per CDR3 protein. This table has approximately 350,000 distinct CDR3 sequences, approximately 13% appearing once. Input material: PBMCs or a T cell subset sorted from them (not recorded which). The receptors here all came from a man between 18 and 29 years old who had mild COVID-19 (a few samples of this study predate the infection). Cell type and time point are not known.

This sequence joins TRBV7-2 and TRBJ2-3; tentatively, D is TRBD1 (5 bases). V lost 4 bases and J lost 0, with 14 bases in between. Germline CDR1 SGHTA, CDR2 FQGNSA. The CDR3 has 16 amino acids. The CDR3 protein is CASSYLTAYSTDTQYF. CDR3 sequence (DNA): TGTGCCAGCAGCTACCTGACAGCTTACAGCACAGATACGCAGTATTTT.

This chain uses TRBV10-3 with TRBJ2-5; 8 bases are a match to TRBD2. CDR1 is ENHRY and CDR2 is SYGVKD in the germline V gene. This CDR3 has 12 amino acids. CDR3 region: CSAGGNQETQYF. The CDR3 DNA reads TGTTCGGCGGGGGGCAACCAAGAGACCCAGTACTTC.

The chain joins TRBV29-1 to TRBJ2-5; D gene ambiguous. This CDR3 spans 15 amino acids. The V gene's germline CDR1 is SQVTM and CDR2 ANQGSEA. V was pared by 3 bases and J by 2 bases, with 16 bases between. CDR3 in DNA: TGCAGCGTTGAGGATCCACTTGATACGCAAGAGACCCAGTACTTC. It encodes CSVEDPLDTQETQYF. The variable domain in full, completed from reference TRBV29-1 and TRBJ2-5, reads SAVISQKPSRDICQRGTSLTIQCQVDSQVTMMFWYRQQPGQSLTLIATANQGSEATYESGFVIDKFPISRPNLTFSTLTVSNMSPEDSSIYLCSVEDPLDTQETQYFGPGTRLLVL.

This clonotype came up many times. The chain's CDR3 is CASSPPSHGLAGQETQYF. CDR3 DNA sequence: TGTGCCAGCAGCCCACCGTCGCATGGACTAGCGGGTCAAGAGACCCAGTACTTC. The chain is built from TRBV7-2 and TRBJ2-5, with TRBD2 matching over 11 bases. CDR3 size: 18 residues. Germline assignment: CDR1 SGHTA and CDR2 FQGNSA. V shed 5 bases and J 2 bases; nucleotides not matched to a gene: 13. Complete variable domain (other parts from reference TRBV7-2 and TRBJ2-5): GAGVSQSPSNKVTEKGKDVELRCDPISGHTALYWYRQSLGQGLEFLIYFQGNSAPDKSGLPSDRFSAERTGGSVSTLTIQRTQQEDSAVYLCASSPPSHGLAGQETQYFGPGTRLLVL.

There are a few counts of this clonotype. The gene calls are TRBV11-2 and TRBJ2-5; 11 positions match TRBD2. Per germline, CDR1 SGHAT and CDR2 FQNNGV. The V segment lost 4 bases and the J segment 2 bases; nucleotides outside the gene matches: 6. There are 16 residues in the CDR3. For the CDR3, the DNA is TGTGCCAGCAGCTCCCGACTAGCGGGGAGACAAGAGACCCAGTACTTC. Translating gives CASSSRLAGRQETQYF.

This clonotype appeared a few times. This chain connects TRBV15 to TRBJ1-3; D gene unclear. V gave up 0 bases and J gave up 0 bases, with 6 bases separating them. CDR1 and CDR2 from the germline V gene are LNHNV and YYDKDF (reference sequence). This CDR3 region has 15 residues. CDR3 loop: CATSRDRVSGNTIYF. CDR3 sequence (DNA): TGTGCCACCAGCAGAGATCGGGTCTCTGGAAACACCATATATTTT.

The chain couples TRBV4-3 to TRBJ2-7, with D perhaps TRBD1 (6 bases). The germline V gene has CDR1 LGHNA and CDR2 YSLEER. The V gene lost 4 bases and the J gene lost 0 bases, with 13 bases spanning the gap. The CDR3 totals 15 residues. CDR3 sequence (DNA): TGCGCCAGCAGCCGTACCAGACAGGACTCCTACGAGCAGTACTTC. Protein: CASSRTRQDSYEQYF.

The rearrangement links TRBV7-9 to TRBJ1-6, with D perhaps matching TRBD1 (6 bases). The CDR3 has 14 amino acids. V lost 7 bases to trimming and J lost 11 bases, with 18 bases between them. The V gene's germline CDR1 is SEHNR and CDR2 FQNEAQ (reference sequence). The CDR3: CASTQTGARAPLHF. The CDR3 DNA reads TGTGCCAGCACCCAAACGGGGGCGAGGGCACCCCTCCACTTT.

This clonotype has only a few counts. The chain is built from TRBV7-8 and TRBJ1-2; a possible D gene is TRBD1 (6 bases). The CDR3 contains 12 residues. Trimming cost V 5 bases and J 13 bases, with 17 bases left between them. Germline CDR1 SGHVS, CDR2 FQNEAQ. CDR3 DNA sequence: TGTGCCAGCAGCCGCACCCCGGGACAACCCACCTTC. Its protein product is CASSRTPGQPTF. Full variable domain (outside the CDR3, taken from reference TRBV7-8 and TRBJ1-2): GAGVSQSPRYKVAKRGQDVALRCDPISGHVSLFWYQQALGQGPEFLTYFQNEAQLDKSGLPSDRFFAERPEGSVSTLKIQRTQQEDSAVYLCASSRTPGQPTFGSGTRLTVV.

This clonotype has more than one count but fewer than ten. The rearrangement links TRBV5-1 to TRBJ2-1; TRBD2 is a possible D gene (5 bases). The CDR3 contains 16 residues. In germline, CDR1 is SGHRS, CDR2 YFSETQ. The ends were cut back, 4 bases at V and 7 bases at J, with 21 bases in the middle. The CDR3 nucleotides are TGCGCCAGCAGCAGACTACTGACCGGGTCCCAAAATGAGCAGTTCTTC. Translated, it gives CASSRLLTGSQNEQFF.

This clonotype was seen only a few times. The chain links TRBV7-9 to TRBJ1-1, with D possibly matching TRBD1 (5 bases). Germline CDR1 and CDR2: SEHNR and FQNEAQ (reference sequence). There are 15 residues in the CDR3. V shed 6 bases and J shed 1 base, with 15 bases lying between them. CDR3 sequence reads: CASRDSGASNTEAFF. The CDR3 region has the DNA TGTGCCAGCAGAGATTCCGGGGCGTCGAACACTGAAGCTTTCTTT.

This clonotype was observed a handful of times. The chain recombines TRBV11-2 with TRBJ2-7; D may be TRBD1 (6 bases). Germline loops: CDR1 SGHAT, CDR2 FQNNGV. This CDR3 is 15 amino acids long. V gave up 1 base and J gave up 2 bases, with 12 bases separating them. The CDR3 bases are TGTGCCAGCAGCTTAGTCCAGGGGCGCCCCTACGAGCAGTACTTC. It is translated as CASSLVQGRPYEQYF.

This chain uses TRBV20-1 with TRBJ2-7; D is perhaps TRBD2 (6 bases). CDR3 length equals 14 residues. Trimming left V 3 bases short and J 2 bases short, with 14 bases between. Germline CDR1 is DFQATT and CDR2 is SNEGSKA (reference sequence). In nucleotides, the CDR3 is TGCAGTGCTAGCCTCGGAGGGCCAGCCTACGAGCAGTACTTC. This sequence encodes CSASLGGPAYEQYF.

The J gene is TRBJ2-3, the V gene TRBV5-1; the D is unclear. Germline CDR1 SGHRS, CDR2 YFSETQ. The CDR3 has 15 residues. V lost 4 bases to trimming and J lost 2 bases, with 14 bases between them. Written as DNA, the CDR3 is TGCGCCAGCAGCGTAACCTCGGGTACCACAGATACGCAGTATTTT. It specifies CASSVTSGTTDTQYF.

The V call is TRBV20-1, the J call TRBJ1-1, with D possibly TRBD1 on 5 matching bases. Germline V lookup: CDR1 DFQATT, CDR2 SNEGSKA (reference sequence). The CDR3 is 17 amino acids. Trimming cost V 0 bases and J 4 bases, with 21 bases left between them. The DNA for the CDR3 is TGCAGTGCTAGAGATCGCCACAGGAGCGGTCGCGCCACTGAAGCTTTCTTT. Its protein is CSARDRHRSGRATEAFF.

This clonotype appeared a few times. The chain carries TRBV4-1 and TRBJ1-1; 8 bases line up with TRBD1. This CDR3 has 16 residues. Germline V gene data show CDR1 as MGHRA and CDR2 as YSYEKL. The V and J ends lost 4 bases and 0 bases, in that order; junction bases with no gene match: 7. CDR3: CASSLHPDRVNTEAFF. The CDR3 nucleotides are TGCGCCAGCAGCCTCCACCCGGACAGGGTGAACACTGAAGCTTTCTTT.

This clonotype was recorded a few times. CDR3: CASSPAAPNSYEQYF. Here the CDR3 DNA reads TGTGCCAGCTCCCCCGCAGCGCCTAACTCCTACGAGCAGTACTTC. The chain recombines TRBV5-5 with TRBJ2-7; D uncertain. V lost 7 bases, J lost 0 bases, and 17 bases lay in between. CDR1 and CDR2 from the germline V gene are SGHKS and YYEKEE (reference sequence). The CDR3 extends over 15 amino acids.

This rearrangement joins TRBV20-1 to TRBJ1-2, with TRBD1 as a possible D gene (5 bases). Deletions cut 3 bases from V and 2 bases from J, with 10 bases between. The germline V gene encodes CDR1 DFQATT and CDR2 SNEGSKA (reference sequence). This CDR3 is built from 13 residues. As DNA, the CDR3 is TGCAGTGCTAGCAGGGACGGAAACTATGGCTACACCTTC. Translating gives CSASRDGNYGYTF.

The V and J genes are TRBV30 and TRBJ1-2; TRBD1 matches at 9 bases. This CDR3 region has 12 residues. Germline CDR1 and CDR2: GTSNPN and SVGIG (reference sequence). V lost 7 bases and J lost 7; bases outside the gene matches: 7. This CDR3 reads CASAQGAGGYTF. The CDR3 bases are TGTGCCTCCGCACAGGGGGCTGGTGGCTACACCTTC.

This clonotype has more than one count but fewer than ten. Here the CDR3 DNA reads TGTGCCAGTAGTATAGACAGCCGGGGTTCACCCCTCCACTTT. This codes for CASSIDSRGSPLHF. The gene calls are TRBV19 and TRBJ1-6; D is ambiguous. The CDR3 is made up of 14 amino acids. The V gene lost 0 bases and the J gene lost 9 bases, with 9 bases spanning the gap. In germline, CDR1 is LNHDA, CDR2 SQIVND (reference sequence).

The chain carries TRBV7-2 and TRBJ2-1, with 13 bases fitting TRBD2. The CDR3 covers 18 residues. Germline CDR1 is SGHTA and CDR2 is FQGNSA. J gave up 0 bases and V 5 bases, and 7 bases lay outside the gene matches. The CDR3 sequence is CASSPRTSGGYSYNEQFF. DNA for the CDR3: TGTGCCAGCAGCCCCAGGACTAGCGGGGGCTACTCCTACAATGAGCAGTTCTTC.

The chain carries TRBV10-3 and TRBJ1-2; tentatively, D is TRBD1 (5 bases). This CDR3 has 15 residues. The V end lost 7 bases, the J end lost 5 bases, and 20 bases lay between the germline ends. CDR1 and CDR2 from the germline V gene are ENHRY and SYGVKD. The CDR3 loop is CAITQGPPIGYGYTF. In nucleotides, the CDR3 is TGTGCCATCACCCAGGGTCCCCCTATTGGGTATGGCTACACCTTC.

The chain links TRBV29-1 to TRBJ2-7; a possible D gene is TRBD2 (6 bases). CDR3 length: 14 residues. V lost 2 bases and J 0 bases, leaving 11 bases between the germline ends. Germline V gives CDR1 SQVTM, CDR2 ANQGSEA. The CDR3 DNA reads as TGCAGCGTTGAATCGGCGGGGCCCTCCTACGAGCAGTACTTC. It specifies CSVESAGPSYEQYF.

This clonotype was observed many times. The V gene is TRBV29-1, the J gene TRBJ2-3; D is possibly TRBD2 (5 bases). With 6 bases removed from V and 8 bases from J, the gap between germline ends came to 18 bases. CDR3 size: 13 residues. CDR1 SQVTM and CDR2 ANQGSEA come from the germline V gene. The CDR3 here is CSVVSASRGTQYF. As DNA, the CDR3 is TGCAGCGTGGTTAGCGCCAGCCGAGGTACGCAGTATTTT.

This clonotype was recorded a few times. The chain combines TRBV20-1 with TRBJ1-6; a possible D gene is TRBD1 (6 bases). CDR1 is DFQATT, CDR2 SNEGSKA, per germline (reference sequence). The CDR3 is 16 amino acids. Trimming removed 0 bases from V and 7 bases from J, with 16 bases in between. The CDR3, as DNA: TGCAGTGCTAGAGATCTAAGCCAGGGGTGGAATTCACCCCTCCACTTT. Its protein is CSARDLSQGWNSPLHF.